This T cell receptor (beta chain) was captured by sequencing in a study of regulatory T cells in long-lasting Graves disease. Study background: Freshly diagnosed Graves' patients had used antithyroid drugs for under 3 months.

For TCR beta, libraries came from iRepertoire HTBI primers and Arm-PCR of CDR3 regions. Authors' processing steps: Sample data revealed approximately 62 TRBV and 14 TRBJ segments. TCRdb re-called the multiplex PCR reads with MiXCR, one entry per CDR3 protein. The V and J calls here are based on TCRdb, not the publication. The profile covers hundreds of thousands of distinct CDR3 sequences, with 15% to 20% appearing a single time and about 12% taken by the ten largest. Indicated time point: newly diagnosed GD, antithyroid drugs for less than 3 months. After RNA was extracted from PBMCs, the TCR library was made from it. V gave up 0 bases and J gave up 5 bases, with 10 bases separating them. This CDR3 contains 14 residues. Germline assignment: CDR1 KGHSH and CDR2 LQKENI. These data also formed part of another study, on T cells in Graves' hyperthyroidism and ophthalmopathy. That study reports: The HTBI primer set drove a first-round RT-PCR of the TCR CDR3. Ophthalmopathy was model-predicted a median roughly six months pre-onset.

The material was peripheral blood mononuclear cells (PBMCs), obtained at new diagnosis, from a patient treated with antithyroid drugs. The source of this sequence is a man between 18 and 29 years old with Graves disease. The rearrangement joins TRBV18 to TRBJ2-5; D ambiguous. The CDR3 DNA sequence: TGTGCCAGCTCACCACCAGCCTCAACGGAGACCCAGTACTTC. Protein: CASSPPASTETQYF.